The 10 T cell receptor beta chains presented below share a single source sample, sequenced in a study of T cell responses to AZD1222 COVID-19 vaccine. The method was immunoSEQ multiplex PCR; TCRdb's version includes in-frame clones alone and lacks a portion of them. The sample records about 130,000 clones, around 90% being singletons. This specimen consisted of peripheral blood, obtained on day 0 of AZD1222 vaccination. These receptors originate from an adult in good health.

This clone has a single count. This chain joins TRBV3-1 (or the pseudogene TRBV3-2) and TRBJ2-1; D gene unclear. Germline V CDR1 and CDR2: LGHDT, YNNKEL (reference sequence). The V gene lost 3 bases and the J gene lost 1 base, with 7 bases spanning the gap. The CDR3 has 14 residues. The CDR3 nucleotides are TGTGCCAGCAGCCAGGGAAGGTCCTACAATGAGCAGTTCTTC. As protein: CASSQGRSYNEQFF.

On this clone: At one end the junction does not follow the germline gene, possibly because of a read error. The V gene is TRBV7-8, the J gene TRBJ1-2; perhaps TRBD1 as D (5 bases). The CDR3 is 11 amino acids. Germline CDR1 SGHVS, CDR2 FQNEAQ. CDR3 amino acids: CASSLLTGLDF. DNA for the CDR3: TGTGCCAGCAGCTTACTCACAGGACTTGACTTC.

In its sample, this clone was seen a few times. The V and J genes are TRBV28 and TRBJ2-6, with unresolved D. Trimming took 8 bases from V and 1 from J, leaving 3 bases between them. Germline CDR1 reads MDHEN; CDR2 reads SYDVKM. This CDR3 contains 12 residues. The CDR3 protein is CASGSGANVLTF. Here the CDR3 DNA reads TGTGCCAGCGGTTCTGGGGCCAACGTCCTGACTTTC. Looking up the rest from reference TRBV28 and TRBJ2-6 gives the full variable domain: DVKVTQSSRYLVKRTGEKVFLECVQDMDHENMFWYRQDPGLGLRLIYFSYDVKMKEKGDIPEGYSVSREKKERFSLILESASTNQTSMYLCASGSGANVLTFGAGSRLTVL.

The J gene is TRBJ1-2, the V gene TRBV4-1; a possible D gene is TRBD1 (5 bases). CDR3 size: 16 residues. CDR1 is MGHRA and CDR2 is YSYEKL in the germline V gene. V shed 0 bases and J shed 5 bases, with 16 bases lying between them. CDR3 loop: CASSQDTADSYYGYTF. The CDR3 bases are TGCGCCAGCAGCCAAGATACTGCAGACAGCTATTATGGCTACACCTTC.

V usage is TRBV29-1 and J usage is TRBJ1-2; no firm D call. The CDR3 spans 12 residues. Trimming removed 5 bases at V and 4 bases at J, with 11 bases between. The germline V gene has CDR1 SQVTM and CDR2 ANQGSEA. The CDR3 sequence: CSVLRVGYGYTF. CDR3 DNA sequence: TGCAGCGTTCTGAGGGTCGGCTATGGCTACACCTTC.

The CDR3 nucleotides read TGTGCCAGCCGAAACTCCGGGACAGGGTTCTTC. As protein: CASRNSGTGFF. The J gene is TRBJ2-1, the V gene TRBV19, with TRBD1 identical over 8 bases. This CDR3 is built from 11 residues. With V trimmed by 9 bases and J by 15 bases, 10 bases remained unmatched. CDR1 LNHDA and CDR2 SQIVND come from the germline V gene (reference sequence). Combining the CDR3 with reference TRBV19 and TRBJ2-1 gives the whole variable domain DGGITQSPKYLFRKEGQNVTLSCEQNLNHDAMYWYRQDPGQGLRLIYYSQIVNDFQKGDIAEGYSVSREKKESFPLTVTSAQKNPTAFYLCASRNSGTGFFGPGTRLTVL.

The chain employs TRBV18 and TRBJ2-5, with 8 positions matching TRBD2. Looked up from germline, CDR1 is KGHSH and CDR2 is LQKENI. The CDR3 totals 16 residues. V gave up 2 bases and J gave up 0 bases; unmatched junction bases: 5. The DNA for the CDR3 is TGTGCCAGCTCACCATCACCAGCGGGGGACCAAGAGACCCAGTACTTC. Translation: CASSPSPAGDQETQYF. Looking up the rest from reference TRBV18 and TRBJ2-5 gives the full variable domain: NAGVMQNPRHLVRRRGQEARLRCSPMKGHSHVYWYRQLPEEGLKFMVYLQKENIIDESGMPKERFSAEFPKEGPSILRIQQVVRGDSAAYFCASSPSPAGDQETQYFGPGTRLLVL.

This sequence joins TRBV28 and TRBJ2-1; D gene unclear. Germline CDR1 MDHEN, CDR2 SYDVKM. This CDR3 comprises 13 residues. V lost 2 bases and J 9 bases, leaving 11 bases between the germline ends. The CDR3 DNA is TGTGCCAGCAGTTTAAAGCCCCTCCCTGAGCAGTTCTTC. As protein: CASSLKPLPEQFF.

This sequence joins TRBV19 and TRBJ1-1, with D perhaps TRBD1 (5 bases). CDR1 and CDR2 (germline): LNHDA, SQIVND (reference sequence). This CDR3 is built from 15 residues. V was shortened by 3 bases and J by 1 base, with 12 bases between the two germline ends. This CDR3 is CASSMGVTGNTEAFF. CDR3 nucleotide sequence: TGTGCCAGTAGTATGGGAGTTACAGGGAACACTGAAGCTTTCTTT.

This clone is a singleton in its sample. V usage is TRBV18 and J usage is TRBJ2-5, with TRBD1 identical over 9 bases. The germline V gene encodes CDR1 KGHSH and CDR2 LQKENI. The length of the CDR3 is 15 residues. Germline trimming cut 3 bases from V and 3 bases from J; bases unmatched to any gene: 5. CDR3 sequence (DNA): TGTGCCAGCTCACCGGACAGGGGCTCCAAAGAGACCCAGTACTTC. Protein: CASSPDRGSKETQYF.